This is a list of T cell receptor beta chains from one sample in a study of spatial heterogeneity in lung cancer. TCRdb reprocessed the 5' RACE reads via MiXCR and lists one record per CDR3 protein. This table has 95,000 to 120,000 distinct CDR3 sequences, approximately 10% appearing once. The sample in question was PBMCs, obtained at follow-up. The receptors were gathered from a female donor with early-stage non-small cell lung cancer. Both conserved end residues are part of each CDR3. D genes are given only for firm matches. Clone size appears in some rows only: once, few, many, or a class for an expanded clone.

cdr3_aa: CASSLYAGIGNEQFF
cdr3_nt: TGTGCCAGCAGCTTGTATGCGGGAATAGGGAATGAGCAGTTCTTC
d_call: .
j_call: TRBJ2-1
cdr3_length: 15
v_call: TRBV5-4
clone_size: few

cdr3_aa: CASSTNPGADTQYF
cdr3_nt: TGTGCCAGCAGCACAAATCCTGGGGCAGATACGCAGTATTTT
d_call: .
j_call: TRBJ2-3
cdr3_length: 14
v_call: TRBV7-3
clone_size: few

cdr3_aa: CASRIGTSMNTEAFF
cdr3_nt: TGTGCCAGCAGGATCGGGACCTCAATGAACACTGAAGCTTTCTTT
d_call: .
j_call: TRBJ1-1
cdr3_length: 15
v_call: TRBV7-9
clone_size: few

cdr3_aa: CSARAPSRKGRVDQPQHF
cdr3_nt: TGCAGTGCTAGAGCCCCATCGCGGAAAGGGAGGGTCGATCAGCCCCAGCATTTT
d_call: .
j_call: TRBJ1-5
cdr3_length: 18
v_call: TRBV20-1
clone_size: many

cdr3_aa: CASSLGVSYEQYF
cdr3_nt: TGTGCCAGCAGCTTGGGTGTTTCCTACGAGCAGTACTTC
d_call: .
j_call: TRBJ2-7
cdr3_length: 13
v_call: TRBV5-5
clone_size: many

cdr3_aa: CSARLGYEQYF
cdr3_nt: TGCAGTGCTCGTTTGGGGTACGAGCAGTACTTC
d_call: .
j_call: TRBJ2-7
cdr3_length: 11
v_call: TRBV20-1
clone_size: .

cdr3_aa: CAIQGSGNTIYF
cdr3_nt: TGTGCCATACAGGGCTCTGGAAACACCATATATTTT
d_call: .
j_call: TRBJ1-3
cdr3_length: 12
v_call: TRBV10-3
clone_size: few

cdr3_aa: CASSIDPAYTATDEQFF
cdr3_nt: TGTGCCAGTAGTATAGATCCCGCATATACAGCCACAGATGAGCAGTTCTTC
d_call: .
j_call: TRBJ2-1
cdr3_length: 17
v_call: TRBV19
clone_size: .

cdr3_aa: CASSEDPSSYEQYF
cdr3_nt: TGCGCCAGCAGTGAGGACCCAAGCTCCTACGAGCAGTACTTC
d_call: .
j_call: TRBJ2-7
cdr3_length: 14
v_call: TRBV10-1
clone_size: .

cdr3_aa: CASSLLNEKLFF
cdr3_nt: TGTGCCAGCAGCTTGCTGAATGAAAAACTGTTTTTT
d_call: .
j_call: TRBJ1-4
cdr3_length: 12
v_call: TRBV5-5
clone_size: .

cdr3_aa: CAISRSGTGPSYNEQFF
cdr3_nt: TGTGCCATCAGTCGTTCCGGGACAGGGCCCTCCTACAATGAGCAGTTCTTC
d_call: TRBD1
j_call: TRBJ2-1
cdr3_length: 17
v_call: TRBV10-3
clone_size: .

cdr3_aa: CASSYDSVSPLHF
cdr3_nt: TGTGCCAGCAGTTACGATAGCGTATCACCCCTCCACTTT
d_call: .
j_call: TRBJ1-6
cdr3_length: 13
v_call: TRBV6-2/TRBV6-3
clone_size: many

cdr3_aa: CASSVAGTANEKLFF
cdr3_nt: TGCGCCAGCAGTGTGGCCGGGACAGCTAATGAAAAACTGTTTTTT
d_call: TRBD1
j_call: TRBJ1-4
cdr3_length: 15
v_call: TRBV5-1
clone_size: few

cdr3_aa: CASSLGENTEAFF
cdr3_nt: TGTGCCAGCAGCCTGGGGGAGAACACTGAAGCTTTCTTT
d_call: .
j_call: TRBJ1-1
cdr3_length: 13
v_call: TRBV7-9
clone_size: many

cdr3_aa: CASNGSPGLVSGEQFF
cdr3_nt: TGTGCCAGCAATGGGAGCCCGGGACTAGTCAGCGGTGAGCAGTTCTTC
d_call: TRBD2
j_call: TRBJ2-1
cdr3_length: 16
v_call: TRBV12-3/TRBV12-4
clone_size: few

cdr3_aa: CASSPPGHRNTEAFF
cdr3_nt: TGTGCCAGCAGTCCACCGGGACATCGAAACACTGAAGCTTTCTTT
d_call: .
j_call: TRBJ1-1
cdr3_length: 15
v_call: TRBV28
clone_size: few

cdr3_aa: CASSLRENIQYF
cdr3_nt: TGTGCCAGCAGTTTACGAGAAAACATTCAGTACTTC
d_call: .
j_call: TRBJ2-4
cdr3_length: 12
v_call: TRBV28
clone_size: .

cdr3_aa: CASSQTRVAGELFF
cdr3_nt: TGCGCCAGCAGCCAAACCAGGGTTGCCGGGGAGCTGTTTTTT
d_call: .
j_call: TRBJ2-2
cdr3_length: 14
v_call: TRBV4-3
clone_size: .

cdr3_aa: CASSLSLGSQPQHF
cdr3_nt: TGTGCCAGCAGTTTATCTCTTGGGAGTCAGCCCCAGCATTTT
d_call: .
j_call: TRBJ1-5
cdr3_length: 14
v_call: TRBV28
clone_size: many

cdr3_aa: CASSWTGDNQPQHF
cdr3_nt: TGTGCCAGCAGCTGGACAGGAGACAATCAGCCCCAGCATTTT
d_call: TRBD1
j_call: TRBJ1-5
cdr3_length: 14
v_call: TRBV6-2/TRBV6-3
clone_size: few